One and the same sample provided the 4 T cell receptor beta chains below, sequenced in a study of blood T cell repertoires in COVID-19. Repertoires were generated with immunoSEQ multiplex PCR, while TCRdb's copy carries only in-frame clones and drops some. The table records roughly 120,000 clones, 70% to 85% of them present only once. Sequencing was carried out using peripheral blood. These receptors were collected from a man aged 65 to 79 with active or convalescent COVID-19.

CDR3 coding DNA: TGTGCCAGCAGTTCCGATAACAGGGGCAGGGGAAAGGGCTACACCTTC. Protein sequence: CASSSDNRGRGKGYTF. This chain joins TRBV27 and TRBJ1-2; 7 bases fit TRBD1. The CDR3 sequence is 16 residues long. Germline CDR1 reads MNHEY; CDR2 reads SMNVEV (reference sequence). J was trimmed by 8 bases and V by 4 bases; bases with no gene match: 16.

This clone appeared once. The chain couples TRBV29-1 to TRBJ1-4; 7 positions agree with TRBD1. The CDR3 loop spans 13 amino acids. The ends lost 4 bases at V and 4 bases at J; junction bases unmatched: 3. Germline V gene sequence: CDR1 SQVTM, CDR2 ANQGSEA. The CDR3 sequence is CSVGGTVNEKLFF. The CDR3 DNA is TGCAGCGTTGGGGGGACAGTTAATGAAAAACTGTTTTTT.

The chain combines TRBV13 with TRBJ2-5, with D unclear. Germline V gives CDR1 PRHDT, CDR2 FYEKMQ (reference sequence). This CDR3 comprises 13 residues. V gave up 1 base and J gave up 2 bases, with 5 bases separating them. The DNA for the CDR3 is TGTGCCAGCAGCTTAGACACGCAAGAGACCCAGTACTTC. It translates to CASSLDTQETQYF.

The chain is built from TRBV4-2 and TRBJ1-2; tentative D call: TRBD1 (5 bases). V lost 1 base to trimming and J lost 7 bases, with 13 bases between them. This CDR3 is 14 amino acids long. Per the germline V gene, CDR1 is LGHNA and CDR2 is YNFKEQ. The CDR3 DNA reads TGTGCCAGCAGCCAAGGAAATAGTAGGGGTGGCTACACCTTC. The encoded protein is CASSQGNSRGGYTF.